A selection of T cell receptor beta chains follows, all from one sample in a study of cytomegalovirus exposure and HLA in healthy donors. Libraries were prepared by immunoSEQ multiplex PCR; TCRdb keeps only in-frame clonotypes and omits some of them. Altogether 160,000 or so clones are present, approximately 70% being singletons, with the ten largest covering around 2.3%. Input material: PBMCs. Receptors were obtained from a human donor in good health. CDR3s include the opening cysteine and the closing phenylalanine or tryptophan. D genes are given only for firm matches. The listing skips clone size in some rows; elsewhere it reads once, few, many or a size class.

D gene	V gene	J gene	clone size	CDR3 DNA	CDR3 protein
.	TRBV4-3	TRBJ1-2	.	TGCGCCAGCAGCTCGGCACGTTTCGCGGGTGGCTACACCTTC	CASSSARFAGGYTF
.	TRBV19	TRBJ2-1	.	TGTGCCAGTACCAACTACCTACTACAGGGTGAGCAGTTCTTC	CASTNYLLQGEQFF
.	TRBV6-1	TRBJ1-3	.	TGTGCCAGCAGTGACGACGCGGGGAGTGGAAACACCATATATTTT	CASSDDAGSGNTIYF
TRBD1	TRBV6-1	TRBJ2-7	.	TGTGCCAGCAGTCCCGGGGACAGTACCTACGAGCAGTACTTC	CASSPGDSTYEQYF
.	TRBV29-1	TRBJ1-2	many	TGCAGCGTTGACAGTAACTATGGCTACACCTTC	CSVDSNYGYTF
TRBD1	TRBV6-1	TRBJ2-2	.	TGTGCCAGCAGTGCCCGACAGGGGCCCGGGGAGCTGTTTTTT	CASSARQGPGELFF
TRBD2	TRBV7-9	TRBJ2-7	.	TGTTCCAGCAGCTTTCTGCTAGCGGGGACCTACGAGCAGTACTTC	CSSSFLLAGTYEQYF
.	TRBV9	TRBJ1-1	.	TGTGCCAGCAGCGTAGTAATGAACACTGAAGCTTTCTTT	CASSVVMNTEAFF
TRBD1	TRBV7-6	TRBJ2-3	.	TGTGCCAGCAGCCCCAGTACAGGGGGGACAGATACGCAGTATTTT	CASSPSTGGTDTQYF
TRBD1	TRBV9	TRBJ2-7	.	TGTGCCAGCAGCCCAAGGACAGGGGGAGGCTACGAGCAGTACTTC	CASSPRTGGGYEQYF
.	TRBV4-1	TRBJ1-4	few	TGCGCCAGCAGCCAAATGCCGGGGGAAGAGGCACTGTTTTTT	CASSQMPGEEALFF
TRBD1	TRBV4-1	TRBJ1-1	.	TGCGCCAGCAGCCAAGCGGGACAGATGAACACTGAAGCTTTCTTT	CASSQAGQMNTEAFF
.	TRBV4-3	TRBJ2-3	once	TGCGCCAGCAGCTCAGGGGGGGATACGCAGTATTTT	CASSSGGDTQYF
.	TRBV4-1	TRBJ1-3	.	TGCGCCAGCAGCCAATTCGGTCAGGGAAACTCTGGAAACACCATATATTTT	CASSQFGQGNSGNTIYF
.	TRBV6-6	TRBJ2-3	once	TGTGCCAGCAGGGACACTAGCTTTACTAGCACAGATACGCAGTATTTT	CASRDTSFTSTDTQYF
TRBD2	TRBV4-1	TRBJ2-2	few	TGCGCCAGCAGCCGGCTCCGGACTAGCGGACGTAGGGAGCTGTTTTTT	CASSRLRTSGRRELFF
TRBD1	TRBV5-1	TRBJ2-7	.	TGCGCCAGCACCGGGACAGGGAATCTCGGCGAGCAGTACTTC	CASTGTGNLGEQYF
.	TRBV4-2	TRBJ1-6	.	TGTGCCAGCAGCCAAGGAATGACAGCGAGCAATTCACCCCTCCACTTT	CASSQGMTASNSPLHF
.	TRBV9	TRBJ1-2	few	TGTGCCAGCAGCGTGGGACATCCCGTGGGTGGCTACACCTTC	CASSVGHPVGGYTF
.	TRBV19	TRBJ2-3	.	TGTGCCAGTCAGTATACCGATACGCAGTATTTT	CASQYTDTQYF
.	TRBV11-3	TRBJ2-1	few	TGTGCCAGCAGCTTTTGGAGAAACAATGAGCAGTTCTTC	CASSFWRNNEQFF
TRBD1	TRBV5-1	TRBJ2-1	.	TGCGCCAGCAGCCCCGGACAGGGGGCCGATGAGCAGTTCTTC	CASSPGQGADEQFF